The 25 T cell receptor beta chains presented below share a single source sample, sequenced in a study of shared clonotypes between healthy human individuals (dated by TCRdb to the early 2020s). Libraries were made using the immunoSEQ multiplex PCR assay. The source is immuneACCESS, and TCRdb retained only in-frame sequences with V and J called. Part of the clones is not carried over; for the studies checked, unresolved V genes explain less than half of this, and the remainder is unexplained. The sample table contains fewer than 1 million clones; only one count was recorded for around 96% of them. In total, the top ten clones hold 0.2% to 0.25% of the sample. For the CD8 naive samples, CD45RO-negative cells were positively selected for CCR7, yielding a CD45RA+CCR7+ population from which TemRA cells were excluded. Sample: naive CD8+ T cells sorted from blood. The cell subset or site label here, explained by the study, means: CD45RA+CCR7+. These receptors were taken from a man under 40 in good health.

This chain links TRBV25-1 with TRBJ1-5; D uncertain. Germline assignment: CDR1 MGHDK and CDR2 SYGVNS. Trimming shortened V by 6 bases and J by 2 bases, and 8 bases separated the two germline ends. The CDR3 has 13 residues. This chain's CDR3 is CASRAGGNQPQHF. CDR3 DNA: TGTGCCAGCAGGGCGGGCGGCAATCAGCCCCAGCATTTT.

CDR3 sequence (DNA): TGCGCCAGCACCCTCGGCCAGGGGTCCTACGAGCAGTACTTC. Translating gives CASTLGQGSYEQYF. This chain uses TRBV5-1 with TRBJ2-7; D may be TRBD1 (6 bases). The CDR3 has 14 amino acids. V was clipped by 6 bases and J by 1 base, with 14 bases between them. The germline gives CDR1 SGHRS, CDR2 YFSETQ.

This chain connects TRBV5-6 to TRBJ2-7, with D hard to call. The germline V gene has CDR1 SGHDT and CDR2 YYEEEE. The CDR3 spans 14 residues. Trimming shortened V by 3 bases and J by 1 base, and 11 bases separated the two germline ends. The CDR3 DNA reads TGTGCCAGCAGCTACCGCGGCGGATCCTACGAGCAGTACTTC. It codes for CASSYRGGSYEQYF. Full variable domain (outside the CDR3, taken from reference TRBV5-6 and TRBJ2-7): DAGVTQSPTHLIKTRGQQVTLRCSPKSGHDTVSWYQQALGQGPQFIFQYYEEEERQRGNFPDRFSGHQFPNYSSELNVNALLLGDSALYLCASSYRGGSYEQYFGPGTRLTVT.

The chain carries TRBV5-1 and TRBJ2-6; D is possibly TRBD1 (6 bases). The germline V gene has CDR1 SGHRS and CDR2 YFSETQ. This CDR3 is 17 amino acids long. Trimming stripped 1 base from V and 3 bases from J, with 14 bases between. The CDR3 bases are TGCGCCAGCAGCTTGAGGACAGAGTTTGATGGGGCCAACGTCCTGACTTTC. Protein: CASSLRTEFDGANVLTF.

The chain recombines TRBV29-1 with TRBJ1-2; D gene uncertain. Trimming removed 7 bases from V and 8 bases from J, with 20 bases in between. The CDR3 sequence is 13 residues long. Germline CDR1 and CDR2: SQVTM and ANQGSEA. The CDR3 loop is CSDALSDGYGYTF. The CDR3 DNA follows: TGCAGCGATGCCCTTTCTGACGGCTACGGCTACACCTTC.

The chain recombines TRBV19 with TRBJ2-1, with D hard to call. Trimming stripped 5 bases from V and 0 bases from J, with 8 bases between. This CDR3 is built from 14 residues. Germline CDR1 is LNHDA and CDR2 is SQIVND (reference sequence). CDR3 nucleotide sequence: TGTGCCAGTAGTCCTATACTCTCCTACAATGAGCAGTTCTTC. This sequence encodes CASSPILSYNEQFF.

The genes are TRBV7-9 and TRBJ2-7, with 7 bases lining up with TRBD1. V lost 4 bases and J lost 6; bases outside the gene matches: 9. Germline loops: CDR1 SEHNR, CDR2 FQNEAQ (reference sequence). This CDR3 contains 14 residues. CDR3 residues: CASSSPSQGREQYF. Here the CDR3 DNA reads TGTGCCAGCAGCTCCCCCTCACAGGGGCGCGAGCAGTACTTC.

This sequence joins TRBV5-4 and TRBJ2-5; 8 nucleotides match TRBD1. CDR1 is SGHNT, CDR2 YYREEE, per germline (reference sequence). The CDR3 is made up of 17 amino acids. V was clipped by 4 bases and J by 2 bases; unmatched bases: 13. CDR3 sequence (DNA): TGTGCCAGCAGCAAGACGACAGGGGACAGGAGGCAAGAGACCCAGTACTTC. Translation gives CASSKTTGDRRQETQYF. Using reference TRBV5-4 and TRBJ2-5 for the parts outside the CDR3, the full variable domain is ETGVTQSPTHLIKTRGQQVTLRCSSQSGHNTVSWYQQALGQGPQFIFQYYREEENGRGNFPPRFSGLQFPNYSSELNVNALELDDSALYLCASSKTTGDRRQETQYFGPGTRLLVL.

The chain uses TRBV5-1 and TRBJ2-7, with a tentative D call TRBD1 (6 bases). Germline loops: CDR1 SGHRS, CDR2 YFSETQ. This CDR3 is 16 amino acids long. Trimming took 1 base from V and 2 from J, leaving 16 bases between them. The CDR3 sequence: CASSLPGTQQTYEQYF. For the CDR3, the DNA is TGCGCCAGCAGCTTGCCGGGGACACAACAAACCTACGAGCAGTACTTC.

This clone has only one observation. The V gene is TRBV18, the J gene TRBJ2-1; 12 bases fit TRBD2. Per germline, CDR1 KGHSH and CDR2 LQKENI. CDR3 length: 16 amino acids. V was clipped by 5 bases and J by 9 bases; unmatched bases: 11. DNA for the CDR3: TGTGCCAGCTCAGGGCCTAGCGGGAGGGTCCTTCGTGAGCAGTTCTTC. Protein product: CASSGPSGRVLREQFF.

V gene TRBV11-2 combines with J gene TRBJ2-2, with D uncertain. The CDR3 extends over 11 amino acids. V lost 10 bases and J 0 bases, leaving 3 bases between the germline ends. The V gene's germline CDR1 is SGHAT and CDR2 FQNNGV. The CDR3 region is CAITNTGELFF. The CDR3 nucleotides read TGTGCCATCACGAACACCGGGGAGCTGTTTTTT.

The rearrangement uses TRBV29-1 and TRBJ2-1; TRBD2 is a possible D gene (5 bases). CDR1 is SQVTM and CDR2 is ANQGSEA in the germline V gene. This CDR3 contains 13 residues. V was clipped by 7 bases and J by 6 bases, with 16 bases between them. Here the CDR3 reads CSALGILPNEQFF. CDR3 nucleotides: TGCAGCGCCCTCGGGATATTGCCCAATGAGCAGTTCTTC.

The CDR3: CASSPIGQGKSGRTYNEQFF. The CDR3 nucleotides read TGTGCCAGCTCTCCAATCGGGCAGGGGAAGAGCGGGAGGACCTACAATGAGCAGTTCTTC. The V call is TRBV18, the J call TRBJ2-1, with 9 positions matching TRBD2. After removal of 6 bases from V and 2 bases from J, the junction contained 20 bases not matched to a gene. This CDR3 is 20 amino acids long. Per the germline V gene, CDR1 is KGHSH and CDR2 is LQKENI.

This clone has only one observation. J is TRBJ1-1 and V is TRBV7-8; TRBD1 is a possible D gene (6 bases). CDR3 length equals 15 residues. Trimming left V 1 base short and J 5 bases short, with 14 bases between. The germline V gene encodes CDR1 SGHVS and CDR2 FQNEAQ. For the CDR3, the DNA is TGTGCCAGCAGCTTAGAGGTAGGGGGACGAACTGAAGCTTTCTTT. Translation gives CASSLEVGGRTEAFF.

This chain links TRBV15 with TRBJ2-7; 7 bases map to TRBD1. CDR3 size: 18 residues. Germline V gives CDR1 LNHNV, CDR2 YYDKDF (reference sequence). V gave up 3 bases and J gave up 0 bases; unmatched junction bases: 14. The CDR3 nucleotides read TGTGCCACCAGCAGTATCGAGACAGGGTCAATTTTCTCCTACGAGCAGTACTTC. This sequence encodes CATSSIETGSIFSYEQYF.

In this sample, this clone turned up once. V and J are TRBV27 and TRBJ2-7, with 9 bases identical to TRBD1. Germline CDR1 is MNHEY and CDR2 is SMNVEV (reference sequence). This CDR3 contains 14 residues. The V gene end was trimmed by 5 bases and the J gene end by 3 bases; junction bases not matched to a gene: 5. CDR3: CASSPGTGNYEQYF. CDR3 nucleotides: TGTGCCAGCAGTCCCGGGACAGGGAACTACGAGCAGTACTTC.

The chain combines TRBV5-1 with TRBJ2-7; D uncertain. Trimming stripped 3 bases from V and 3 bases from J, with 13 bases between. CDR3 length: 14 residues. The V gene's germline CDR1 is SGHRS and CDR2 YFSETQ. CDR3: CASSSPDFNYEQYF. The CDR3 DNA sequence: TGCGCCAGCAGCTCGCCAGACTTTAACTACGAGCAGTACTTC. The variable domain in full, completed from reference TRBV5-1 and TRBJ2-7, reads KAGVTQTPRYLIKTRGQQVTLSCSPISGHRSVSWYQQTPGQGLQFLFEYFSETQRNKGNFPGRFSGRQFSNSRSEMNVSTLELGDSALYLCASSSPDFNYEQYFGPGTRLTVT.

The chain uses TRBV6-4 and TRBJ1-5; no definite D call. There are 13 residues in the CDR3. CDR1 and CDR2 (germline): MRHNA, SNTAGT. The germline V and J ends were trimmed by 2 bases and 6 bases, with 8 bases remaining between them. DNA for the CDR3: TGTGCCAGCAGTGACACCATTGGTCAGCCCCAGCATTTT. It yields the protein CASSDTIGQPQHF.

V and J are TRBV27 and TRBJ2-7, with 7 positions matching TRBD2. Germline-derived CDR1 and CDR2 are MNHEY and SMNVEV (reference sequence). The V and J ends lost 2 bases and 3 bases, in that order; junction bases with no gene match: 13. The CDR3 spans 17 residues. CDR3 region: CASSLLAQGGGYYEQYF. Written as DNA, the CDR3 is TGTGCCAGCAGTTTACTGGCTCAAGGCGGGGGATACTACGAGCAGTACTTC.

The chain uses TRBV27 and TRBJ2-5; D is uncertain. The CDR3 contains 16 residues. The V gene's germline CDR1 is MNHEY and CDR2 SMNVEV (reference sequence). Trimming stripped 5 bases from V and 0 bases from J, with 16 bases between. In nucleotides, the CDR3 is TGTGCCAGCAGTCCACGGGCCTCGTCAAACCAAGAGACCCAGTACTTC. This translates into CASSPRASSNQETQYF.

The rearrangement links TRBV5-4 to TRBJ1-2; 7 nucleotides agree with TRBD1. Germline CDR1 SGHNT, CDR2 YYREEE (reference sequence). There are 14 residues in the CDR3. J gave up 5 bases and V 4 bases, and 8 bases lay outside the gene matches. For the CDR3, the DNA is TGTGCCAGCAGCGGGGAAGGGACAGCATATGGCTACACCTTC. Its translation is CASSGEGTAYGYTF.

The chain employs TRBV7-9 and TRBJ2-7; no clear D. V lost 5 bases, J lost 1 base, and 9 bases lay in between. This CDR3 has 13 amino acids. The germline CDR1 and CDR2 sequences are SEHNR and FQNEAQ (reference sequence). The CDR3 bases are TGTGCCAGCAGCAAAGTTTTATCCTACGAGCAGTACTTC. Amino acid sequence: CASSKVLSYEQYF.

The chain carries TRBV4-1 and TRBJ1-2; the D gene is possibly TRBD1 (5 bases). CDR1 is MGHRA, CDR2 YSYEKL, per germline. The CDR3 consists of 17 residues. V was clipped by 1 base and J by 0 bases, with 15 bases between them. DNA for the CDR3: TGCGCCAGCAGCCAAGTCGACGGGGGTATAACTAACTATGGCTACACCTTC. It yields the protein CASSQVDGGITNYGYTF.

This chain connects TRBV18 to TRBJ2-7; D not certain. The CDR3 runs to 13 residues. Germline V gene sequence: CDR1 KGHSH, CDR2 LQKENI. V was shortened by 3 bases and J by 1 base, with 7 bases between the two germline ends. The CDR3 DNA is TGTGCCAGCTCACCGCGGCAGTCCTACGAGCAGTACTTC. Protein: CASSPRQSYEQYF. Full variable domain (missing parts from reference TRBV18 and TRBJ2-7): NAGVMQNPRHLVRRRGQEARLRCSPMKGHSHVYWYRQLPEEGLKFMVYLQKENIIDESGMPKERFSAEFPKEGPSILRIQQVVRGDSAAYFCASSPRQSYEQYFGPGTRLTVT.

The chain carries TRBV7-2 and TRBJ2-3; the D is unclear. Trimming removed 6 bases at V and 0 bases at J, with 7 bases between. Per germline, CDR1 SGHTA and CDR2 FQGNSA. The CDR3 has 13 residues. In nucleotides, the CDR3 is TGTGCCAGCAGACCACAGAGCACAGATACGCAGTATTTT. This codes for CASRPQSTDTQYF.